This T cell receptor (beta chain) is from a study of T-cell reconstitution after alpha-beta-depleted transplantation in children (dated by TCRdb to 2016 to 2017). For context, the study as a whole: Using TCR repertoire profiling, the study followed T-cell immune reconstitution in a quantitative way in children after TCRalphabeta/CD19-depleted allogeneic hematopoietic cell transplantation. Broader findings and caveats from the paper: In some patients, high TCRbeta diversity at day 60 was attributed to recipient T cells and intrathymic progenitors that had survived conditioning. The apparently early recovery of alphabetaT-cell counts about two months after transplant reportedly depended on only several hundred rapidly expanded clones that came from non-depleted graft cells. The frequencies of hyperexpanded clones fell over the following months, and after one year, T-cell counts and TCRbeta diversity were mostly attributed to newly produced T cells.

The library came from PCR. The reads were generated on an Illumina HiSeq 2500. TCR libraries were prepared with molecular barcoding, using unique molecular identifiers to normalize TCRbeta repertoire quantification. The public sequencing data were trimmed at Q25 with fastp and processed into clonotypes with MiXCR by TCRdb, which kept only in-frame beta chains. Each CDR3 protein gets just one entry, which takes the most common genes and DNA from the rows behind it. The sample table records about 580,000 distinct CDR3 sequences; approximately 22% of these occur just once. The ten largest clones capture around 14% of the sample. CDR1 is given as DFQATT and CDR2 as SNEGSKA, both from the germline V gene (reference sequence). The CDR3 starts with the cysteine, ends with the phenylalanine, and has 14 residues. The retained sequence is limited to the CDR3, 42 bases, with the frame set at the first base. The V end loses 4 bases and the J end loses 2 bases, and a stretch of 15 bases separates them.

Taken with the paper, the label for treatment or condition translates to: allogeneic hematopoietic cell transplantation with graft depleted of TCRalphabeta T cells and CD19 B cells. TCRalphabeta/CD19-depleted allogeneic hematopoietic cell grafts were given to the transplant recipients, all of whom were children. This clonotype appeared many times. Its antigen is still unknown. No base-level quality is on record; no much larger clone is a single base apart. The origin of this receptor is a boy under two years old who had a stem cell transplant for acute myeloid leukemia, so the T cells may come from the graft donor. In this chain, TRBV20-1 is recombined with TRBJ2-7, and perhaps TRBD1 as D gene, on 6 matching bases. The specimen comprised PBMCs, mostly from graft donor cells, sampled 360 days after TCRalphabeta/CD19-depleted stem cell transplant. The DNA reads as follows: TGCAGTGCTAAACCCTCGGACAGAGCCTACGAGCAGTACTTC. This is translated as CSAKPSDRAYEQYF.